This is a list of T cell receptor beta chains from one sample in a study of T-cell memory formation after mild COVID-19. TCRdb independently ran MiXCR on the 5' RACE reads; one entry per CDR3 protein. The sample contains roughly 70,000 distinct CDR3 sequences, approximately 16% of which appear only once. The specimen was PBMCs or a T cell subset sorted from them (not recorded which). The source of these receptors is an adult woman who had mild COVID-19 (a few samples of this study predate the infection). Cell type and time point are not known. Both conserved end residues are part of each CDR3. D genes are given only for firm matches.

v_call: TRBV7-8; d_call: -; j_call: TRBJ2-5; cdr3_aa: CATARDNRETQYF
v_call: TRBV7-9; d_call: -; j_call: TRBJ2-5; cdr3_aa: CASSLVGETQYF
v_call: TRBV29-1; d_call: -; j_call: TRBJ2-1; cdr3_aa: CSGPPPGLVYNEQFF
v_call: TRBV5-1; d_call: -; j_call: TRBJ2-7; cdr3_aa: CASSSGDSSYEQYF
v_call: TRBV5-4; d_call: TRBD2; j_call: TRBJ2-3; cdr3_aa: CASSPPAVSGGTDTQYF
v_call: TRBV5-6; d_call: -; j_call: TRBJ2-7; cdr3_aa: CASSLGLKPFYEQYF
v_call: TRBV29-1; d_call: -; j_call: TRBJ1-1; cdr3_aa: CSVWGGTLNTKAFF
v_call: TRBV12-3/TRBV12-4; d_call: -; j_call: TRBJ2-3; cdr3_aa: CASSSSGRDTQYF
v_call: TRBV7-9; d_call: -; j_call: TRBJ2-7; cdr3_aa: CASSLPGGALYEQYF
v_call: TRBV19; d_call: -; j_call: TRBJ1-2; cdr3_aa: CATAVDSGYYGYTF
v_call: TRBV11-2; d_call: TRBD1; j_call: TRBJ2-7; cdr3_aa: CASSPQDRGVYEQYF
v_call: TRBV6-1; d_call: -; j_call: TRBJ2-7; cdr3_aa: CASSEDPGGTYEQYF
v_call: TRBV3-1; d_call: TRBD2; j_call: TRBJ2-1; cdr3_aa: CASSRGAGTSGVRPYNEQFF
v_call: TRBV19; d_call: -; j_call: TRBJ1-1; cdr3_aa: CASSWTGDTEAFF
v_call: TRBV5-1; d_call: -; j_call: TRBJ1-1; cdr3_aa: CASSLASVNTEAFF
v_call: TRBV6-5; d_call: TRBD2; j_call: TRBJ2-3; cdr3_aa: CASSKASGGADTQYF
v_call: TRBV29-1; d_call: TRBD1; j_call: TRBJ2-7; cdr3_aa: CSVRTGITYEQYF
v_call: TRBV7-3; d_call: -; j_call: TRBJ2-5; cdr3_aa: CASSLFGFVGQETQYF
v_call: TRBV5-6; d_call: -; j_call: TRBJ1-5; cdr3_aa: CASSLATGIDSNQPQHF
v_call: TRBV28; d_call: -; j_call: TRBJ1-1; cdr3_aa: CASRLGALNTEAFF
v_call: TRBV4-1; d_call: -; j_call: TRBJ2-2; cdr3_aa: CASSQDVLANTGELFF
v_call: TRBV19; d_call: -; j_call: TRBJ1-1; cdr3_aa: CASGWGEPFF
v_call: TRBV5-6; d_call: TRBD1; j_call: TRBJ2-7; cdr3_aa: CASSWRPGQDYEQYF
v_call: TRBV29-1; d_call: TRBD1; j_call: TRBJ2-7; cdr3_aa: CSVEFRGYYEQYF
v_call: TRBV6-6; d_call: -; j_call: TRBJ2-7; cdr3_aa: CASSYVLGHSYEQYF
v_call: TRBV7-2; d_call: TRBD2; j_call: TRBJ2-1; cdr3_aa: CASSSGLAGEYYEQFF
v_call: TRBV4-2; d_call: TRBD2; j_call: TRBJ2-7; cdr3_aa: CASSQNGNRAGAAYEQYF